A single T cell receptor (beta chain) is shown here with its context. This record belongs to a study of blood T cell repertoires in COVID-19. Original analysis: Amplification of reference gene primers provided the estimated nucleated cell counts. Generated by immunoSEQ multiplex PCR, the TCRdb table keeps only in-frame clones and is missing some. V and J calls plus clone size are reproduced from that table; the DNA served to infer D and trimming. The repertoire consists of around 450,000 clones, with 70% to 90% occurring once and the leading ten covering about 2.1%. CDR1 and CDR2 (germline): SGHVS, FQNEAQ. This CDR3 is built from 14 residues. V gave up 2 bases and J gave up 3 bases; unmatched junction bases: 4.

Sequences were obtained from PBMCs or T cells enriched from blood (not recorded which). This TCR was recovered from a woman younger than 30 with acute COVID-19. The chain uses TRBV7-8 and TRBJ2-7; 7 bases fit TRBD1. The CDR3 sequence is CASSLSGGGYEQYF. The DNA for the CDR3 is TGTGCCAGCAGCTTATCAGGGGGTGGCTACGAGCAGTACTTC.